The T cell receptor (beta chain) described here comes from a study of CD8+ T cells in alopecia areata. At the level of the study: The drug, oral tofacitinib, was given to treated patients at 5 to 10 mg twice daily. Dosing spanned 6 to 18 months on tofacitinib, then 6 months off drug.

Study results and limitations: Mice showed TCR sharing more clearly than patients did, possibly owing to HLA.

This clone was picked up a small number of times. No antigen is known for it. Germline V gives CDR1 SEHNR, CDR2 FQNEAQ (reference sequence). V gave up 3 bases and J gave up 4 bases; unmatched junction bases: 8. CDR3 length equals 15 residues. This sample's treatment: oral pan-JAK inhibitor, 5-10 mg twice daily. RNA extraction was followed by reverse transcription into cDNA, which acted as the sequencing template. Clones were sequenced by immunoSEQ multiplex PCR, and TCRdb holds only the in-frame ones, with some missing. The sample lists 200,000 or so clones, roughly two fifths occurring once. This specimen was CD4+ T cells sorted from blood, taken between weeks 30 and 35, from a patient treated with tofacitinib. This TCR was sampled from a human donor with alopecia areata. The rearrangement uses TRBV7-9 and TRBJ1-1; 7 bases agree with TRBD1. The CDR3 protein is CASSFGDRAGTEAFF. The CDR3, as DNA: TGTGCCAGCAGCTTTGGAGACAGGGCGGGCACTGAAGCTTTCTTT.